These 30 T cell receptor beta chains came from one sample sequenced in a study. TCRdb reanalysed the 5' RACE reads using MiXCR and keeps one entry per CDR3 protein. The sample lists approximately 40,000 distinct CDR3 sequences; roughly 30% were seen once. Specimen: tumor-infiltrating memory CD4+ T cells sorted from the breast tumor. Noted subset: memory CD4+ T cells, CD4+CD45RO+CD25-. The receptors were sampled from a female donor with breast cancer.

This clonotype came up many times. This chain joins TRBV20-1 and TRBJ1-2, with D maybe TRBD1 (5 bases). Trimming stripped 3 bases from V and 6 bases from J, with 11 bases between. This CDR3 has 12 residues. Germline V gene lookup returns CDR1 DFQATT and CDR2 SNEGSKA (reference sequence). CDR3 nucleotides: TGCAGTGCTAGTATCGGGGCAGATGGCTACACCTTC. Encoded protein: CSASIGADGYTF.

The J gene is TRBJ2-3, the V gene TRBV29-1; the D gene is possibly TRBD1 (6 bases). The CDR3 loop spans 13 amino acids. The germline V and J ends were trimmed by 4 bases and 10 bases, with 18 bases remaining between them. The germline V gene has CDR1 SQVTM and CDR2 ANQGSEA. CDR3 bases: TGCAGCGTTGCCCCAAGCACAGGGATTGCGCAGTATTTT. This sequence encodes CSVAPSTGIAQYF.

In its sample, this clonotype was seen many times. This sequence joins TRBV6-5 and TRBJ1-1; no clear D. The length of the CDR3 is 16 residues. Trimming shortened V by 2 bases and J by 1 base, and 14 bases separated the two germline ends. Germline V gene lookup returns CDR1 MNHEY and CDR2 SVGAGI. Here the CDR3 DNA reads TGTGCCAGCAGTTACGGGCAATGGGCAGCGAACACTGAAGCTTTCTTT. This encodes CASSYGQWAANTEAFF.

This clonotype has just a few counts. The rearrangement uses TRBV29-1 and TRBJ2-7; perhaps D is TRBD1 or TRBD2 (5 bases each). V was trimmed by 5 bases and J by 6 bases, leaving 23 bases between them. CDR1 SQVTM and CDR2 ANQGSEA come from the germline V gene. This CDR3 region has 15 residues. The CDR3 nucleotides read TGCAGCGTTTTTATGGGGGAAGGACCTGTGGGCGAGCAGTACTTC. This sequence encodes CSVFMGEGPVGEQYF.

This clonotype has ten or more counts. This chain joins TRBV20-1 and TRBJ2-5, with a tentative D call TRBD1 (5 bases). The CDR3 totals 13 residues. Germline V gene lookup returns CDR1 DFQATT and CDR2 SNEGSKA (reference sequence). V shed 5 bases and J shed 5 bases, with 15 bases lying between them. For the CDR3, the DNA is TGCAGTGCTGGCGGACACATCGGGGAGACCCAGTACTTC. Residues: CSAGGHIGETQYF.

Here the CDR3 reads CASSLGYGDLEPQHF. The CDR3 DNA reads as TGCGCCAGCAGCTTGGGATATGGGGATTTGGAGCCCCAGCATTTT. The chain recombines TRBV5-1 with TRBJ1-5; D gene unclear. The CDR3 is 15 residues long. The germline V gene has CDR1 SGHRS and CDR2 YFSETQ. The germline V and J ends were trimmed by 0 bases and 8 bases, with 15 bases remaining between them.

This clonotype was found many times. The J gene is TRBJ2-5, the V gene TRBV7-8, with D tentatively TRBD2 (5 bases). V was clipped by 7 bases and J by 5 bases, with 23 bases between them. Germline V gene sequence: CDR1 SGHVS, CDR2 FQNEAQ. This CDR3 region has 16 residues. CDR3 nucleotides: TGTGCCAGCATCCCACGTGGCAGGCCGGAGGTGGAGACCCAGTACTTC. Translating it yields CASIPRGRPEVETQYF.

This clonotype showed up just a few times. This chain links TRBV7-9 with TRBJ1-3, with D unclear. Germline V lookup: CDR1 SEHNR, CDR2 FQNEAQ (reference sequence). V was cut by 1 base and J by 0 bases, with 10 bases left in between. The length of the CDR3 is 16 residues. CDR3 residues: CASSLGVQTSGNTIYF. As DNA, the CDR3 is TGTGCCAGCAGCTTAGGTGTCCAAACCTCTGGAAACACCATATATTTT.

This clonotype is a singleton in its sample. The rearrangement links TRBV28 to TRBJ2-1; D is uncertain. CDR1 and CDR2 (germline): MDHEN, SYDVKM. The CDR3 is made up of 13 amino acids. The V gene lost 2 bases and the J gene lost 2 bases, with 4 bases spanning the gap. CDR3 DNA sequence: TGTGCCAGCAGTTTAACAACCTACAATGAGCAGTTCTTC. Translating gives CASSLTTYNEQFF.

V and J are TRBV6-1 and TRBJ2-1; D is unclear. The CDR3 is made up of 13 amino acids. Trimming took 11 bases from V and 0 from J, leaving 11 bases between them. Looked up from germline, CDR1 is MNHNS and CDR2 is SASEGT. This CDR3 reads CASSWSSYNEQFF. CDR3 nucleotide sequence: TGTGCCTCTAGTTGGAGCTCCTACAATGAGCAGTTCTTC.

This clonotype was recorded many times. V is TRBV4-2 and J is TRBJ1-5, with D uncertain. In germline, CDR1 is LGHNA, CDR2 YNFKEQ. The CDR3 has 15 residues. The ends were cut back, 2 bases at V and 0 bases at J, with 8 bases in the middle. The CDR3: CASSQQWDSNQPQHF. CDR3 coding DNA: TGTGCCAGCAGCCAACAATGGGATAGCAATCAGCCCCAGCATTTT.

About this clonotype: Just one base apart from a much larger clone, this may be a read error. The chain employs TRBV12-3 or TRBV12-4 and TRBJ1-1; 7 bases are shared with TRBD1. The CDR3 is 14 amino acids. Losses at the gene ends were 5 bases for V and 0 bases for J; bases not matched to a gene: 3. As DNA, the CDR3 is TGTGCCAGCAGTGTCGACAGGGTGAACACTGAAGCTTTCTTT. Translation: CASSVDRVNTEAFF.

V is TRBV7-9 and J is TRBJ2-2, with D possibly being TRBD2 (5 bases). V was clipped by 1 base and J by 6 bases, with 15 bases between them. The CDR3 contains 16 residues. The V gene's germline CDR1 is SEHNR and CDR2 FQNEAQ (reference sequence). CDR3 nucleotides: TGTGCCAGCAGCTTAGATTGGAGGCGTTGGTCCGGGGAGCTGTTTTTT. Encoded protein: CASSLDWRRWSGELFF. Filled out from reference TRBV7-9 and TRBJ2-2, the complete variable domain reads DTGVSQNPRHKITKRGQNVTFRCDPISEHNRLYWYRQTLGQGPEFLTYFQNEAQLEKSRLLSDRFSAERPKGSFSTLEIQRTEQGDSAMYLCASSLDWRRWSGELFFGEGSRLTVL.

About this clonotype itself: Given a much more abundant clone one base away, this may be a read error. CDR3 amino acids: CASSVKCLGTEAFF. DNA of the CDR3: TGTGCCAGCAGCGTAAAGTGTCTAGGAACTGAAGCTTTCTTT. This chain joins TRBV9 and TRBJ1-1; D is ambiguous. The CDR3 has 14 amino acids. V gave up 1 base and J gave up 5 bases, with 12 bases separating them. Germline V CDR1 and CDR2: SGDLS, YYNGEE.

This clonotype has just one count. The J gene is TRBJ1-5, the V gene TRBV12-3 or TRBV12-4; D remains unclear. This CDR3 comprises 14 residues. Trimming removed 3 bases at V and 5 bases at J, with 11 bases between. In nucleotides, the CDR3 is TGTGCCAGCAGTTTCCTCAACCGAGATCAGCCCCAGCATTTT. Translation: CASSFLNRDQPQHF.

Regarding this clonotype: One end of the junction varies from germline; a read error may be responsible. This rearrangement joins TRBV3-1 to TRBJ1-4; TRBD1 is a possible D gene (5 bases). The CDR3 length is 15 residues. Germline CDR1 is LGHDT and CDR2 is YNNKEL (reference sequence). CDR3 loop: CASSHQGLLNERLFF. For the CDR3, the DNA is TGTGCCAGCAGCCACCAGGGACTCTTGAATGAAAGACTGTTTTTT.

The chain couples TRBV3-2 to TRBJ2-1; the D call TRBD1 from the table was never checked on the DNA. TRBV3-2 is termed a pseudogene. The CDR3 is 18 residues long. This chain's CDR3 is CASSQDPAGTISYNEQFF. CDR3 DNA: TGTGCCAGCAGCCAAGACCCGGCGGGTACGATTTCCTACAATGAGCAGTTCTTC.

The chain's CDR3 is CASSLLTWEDTQYF. The CDR3 DNA sequence: TGTGCCAGCAGCTTACTAACCTGGGAAGATACGCAGTATTTT. The chain combines TRBV7-9 with TRBJ2-3; the D is unclear. Trimming shortened V by 2 bases and J by 5 bases, and 11 bases separated the two germline ends. The CDR3 contains 14 residues. The germline V gene encodes CDR1 SEHNR and CDR2 FQNEAQ (reference sequence). Complete variable domain (other parts from reference TRBV7-9 and TRBJ2-3): DTGVSQNPRHKITKRGQNVTFRCDPISEHNRLYWYRQTLGQGPEFLTYFQNEAQLEKSRLLSDRFSAERPKGSFSTLEIQRTEQGDSAMYLCASSLLTWEDTQYFGPGTRLTVL.

V and J are TRBV6-5 and TRBJ2-1; 11 bases line up with TRBD2. After removal of 5 bases from V and 5 bases from J, the junction contained 5 bases not matched to a gene. From germline, CDR1 is MNHEY and CDR2 SVGAGI. The CDR3 spans 15 residues. This CDR3 is CASSAWTSGHNEQFF. In DNA, the CDR3 is TGTGCCAGCAGTGCCTGGACTAGCGGGCACAATGAGCAGTTCTTC.

A note on this clonotype: The germline gene is not matched at one end of the junction; a read error may be the cause. The chain recombines TRBV29-1 with TRBJ1-1; D remains ambiguous. The V gene's germline CDR1 is SQVTM and CDR2 ANQGSEA. This CDR3 has 13 residues. The CDR3 loop reads CSGEEQLYTEAFF. The CDR3 DNA reads TGCAGCGGTGAAGAGCAGCTGTACACTGAAGCTTTCTTT.

In the case of this clonotype: At one end, the junction sequence differs from germline, possibly due to a read error. This rearrangement joins TRBV5-1 to TRBJ1-1, with 9 bases lining up with TRBD1. The CDR3 consists of 14 residues. Per the germline V gene, CDR1 is SGHRS and CDR2 is YFSETQ. The CDR3 reads CASSRNTGGTGAFF. CDR3 nucleotides: TGCGCCAGCAGCCGGAACACAGGGGGCACTGGAGCTTTCTTT.

The sample holds many counts of this clonotype. This chain links TRBV28 with TRBJ2-1, with 7 bases fitting TRBD2. V gave up 6 bases and J gave up 7 bases; unmatched junction bases: 18. Looked up from germline, CDR1 is MDHEN and CDR2 is SYDVKM. The CDR3 extends over 17 amino acids. CDR3 coding DNA: TGTGCCAGCAGCCCTGCCGGGCTAGCGGAGGGGTGGAATGAGCAGTTCTTC. Its translation is CASSPAGLAEGWNEQFF.

This chain joins TRBV11-2 and TRBJ2-3; TRBD1 might be the D (6 bases). Trimming cost V 0 bases and J 2 bases, with 12 bases left between them. The CDR3 loop spans 16 amino acids. Germline CDR1 and CDR2: SGHAT and FQNNGV. The chain's CDR3 is CASSLDRGYLTDTQYF. CDR3 nucleotide sequence: TGTGCCAGCAGCTTAGACAGGGGCTACCTCACAGATACGCAGTATTTT.

V is TRBV12-3 or TRBV12-4 and J is TRBJ2-1; 14 nucleotides align to TRBD2. J gave up 8 bases and V 8 bases, and 5 bases lay outside the gene matches. The CDR3 sequence is 14 residues long. The CDR3 loop reads CASLTSGGGDEQFF. The CDR3 DNA is TGTGCCAGCCTGACTAGCGGGGGGGGGGATGAGCAGTTCTTC.

The genes are TRBV28 and TRBJ2-7; D perhaps matches TRBD1 (6 bases). The CDR3 runs to 13 residues. Germline CDR1 MDHEN, CDR2 SYDVKM. V was cut by 3 bases and J by 2 bases, with 8 bases left in between. The CDR3: CASSFQGTYEQYF. As DNA, the CDR3 is TGTGCCAGCAGTTTTCAGGGGACCTACGAGCAGTACTTC.

This clonotype was recorded many times. The chain is built from TRBV12-3 or TRBV12-4 and TRBJ2-7; D unresolved. Trimming shortened V by 3 bases and J by 5 bases, and 5 bases separated the two germline ends. The CDR3 length is 11 residues. CDR3 sequence: CASSFGHEQYF. The DNA for the CDR3 is TGTGCCAGCAGTTTTGGCCACGAGCAGTACTTC.

Only one count was recorded for this clonotype. V and J are TRBV7-2 and TRBJ2-7, with 10 bases matching TRBD2. The CDR3 totals 18 residues. V shed 5 bases and J 1 base; nucleotides not matched to a gene: 14. The germline CDR1 and CDR2 sequences are SGHTA and FQGNSA. CDR3 protein: CASSPRTSGYSMSYEQYF. CDR3 DNA sequence: TGTGCCAGCAGCCCCCGGACTAGCGGCTATTCAATGTCCTACGAGCAGTACTTC.

Remarks on this clonotype: A much larger clone differs by one base, so this may be a read error. The rearrangement joins TRBV6-5 to TRBJ2-5; tentatively, D is TRBD2 (5 bases). CDR1 MNHEY and CDR2 SVGAGI come from the germline V gene. V was trimmed by 1 base and J by 5 bases, leaving 14 bases between them. This CDR3 contains 15 residues. CDR3: CASSYLGPPGETQYF. In DNA, the CDR3 is TGTGCCAGCAGTTACTTGGGCCCGCCGGGGGAGACCCAGTACTTC.

The chain has TRBV12-3 or TRBV12-4 and TRBJ2-2; D uncertain. This CDR3 region has 11 residues. V was shortened by 6 bases and J by 4 bases, with 3 bases between the two germline ends. The CDR3 coding sequence is TGTGCCAGCAGGATCACCGGGGAGCTGTTTTTT. This translates into CASRITGELFF.

This clonotype was seen ten or more times. This sequence joins TRBV12-3 or TRBV12-4 and TRBJ2-3; TRBD1 matches 11 bases. This CDR3 region has 18 residues. Trimming at V came to 2 bases and at J to 1 base, leaving 8 bases not matched to a gene. The CDR3 coding sequence is TGTGCCAGCAGTTTAACCTACGGGACAGGGGGGGGCACAGATACGCAGTATTTT. Amino acid sequence: CASSLTYGTGGGTDTQYF.